These 21 T cell receptor beta chains were all obtained from the same sample, sequenced in a study of shared clonotypes between healthy human individuals. Clones were read by immunoSEQ multiplex PCR, and TCRdb kept only the in-frame ones, dropping some. The table has about 730,000 clones, 72% seen once; the top ten hold more than 1.5%. The sequenced sample was memory CD4+ T cells sorted from blood. Subset in this sample: CD45RA-negative fraction. Receptors were obtained from a woman in her thirties in good health.

V usage is TRBV6-1 and J usage is TRBJ2-5; D gene uncertain. Germline lookup yields CDR1 MNHNS and CDR2 SASEGT. CDR3 length equals 13 residues. V lost 6 bases and J lost 7, with 15 bases in between. DNA for the CDR3: TGTGCCAGCAGCCTAGACCCGCTCAGGACCCAGTACTTC. It translates to CASSLDPLRTQYF.

The CDR3 region has the DNA TGTGCCAGCTCACAAACTAGCGGGAGGGCCGGTGATGAGCAGTTCTTC. Protein product: CASSQTSGRAGDEQFF. The V call is TRBV18, the J call TRBJ2-1; 13 bases fit TRBD2. The germline V gene has CDR1 KGHSH and CDR2 LQKENI. V lost 4 bases and J lost 8; bases outside the gene matches: 8. The CDR3 length is 16 residues.

The V and J genes are TRBV5-1 and TRBJ2-6; D perhaps matches TRBD1 (7 bases). The V gene lost 5 bases and the J gene lost 7 bases, with 16 bases spanning the gap. The germline CDR1 and CDR2 sequences are SGHRS and YFSETQ. The CDR3 covers 15 residues. The CDR3 DNA reads TGCGCCAGCAGGCGGGACAGCTCTTCAGCCAACGTCCTGACTTTC. Amino acid sequence: CASRRDSSSANVLTF.

The chain joins TRBV2 to TRBJ1-2, with D possibly being TRBD1 (6 bases). This CDR3 has 16 residues. The germline V gene encodes CDR1 SNHLY and CDR2 FYNNEI. The V and J ends lost 3 bases and 7 bases respectively, with 21 bases between them. The CDR3 here is CASSELAGDGSSGYTF. CDR3 DNA sequence: TGTGCCAGCAGTGAGCTAGCAGGGGACGGTTCGAGTGGCTACACCTTC.

The chain couples TRBV20-1 to TRBJ2-1; D is ambiguous. The CDR3 is made up of 11 amino acids. V was clipped by 6 bases and J by 7 bases, with 10 bases between them. Germline-derived CDR1 and CDR2 are DFQATT and SNEGSKA (reference sequence). The chain's CDR3 is CSAWLKNEQFF. In nucleotides, the CDR3 is TGCAGTGCCTGGCTGAAAAATGAGCAGTTCTTC.

The chain joins TRBV5-8 to TRBJ1-1; D gene ambiguous. This CDR3 contains 13 residues. The V gene's germline CDR1 is SGHTS and CDR2 YDEGEE. V was cut by 0 bases and J by 1 base, with 4 bases left in between. The CDR3 reads CASSLVWNTEAFF. CDR3 in DNA: TGTGCCAGCAGCTTGGTCTGGAACACTGAAGCTTTCTTT.

In its sample, this clone was seen a few times. This sequence joins TRBV29-1 and TRBJ1-2, with D possibly TRBD1 on 5 matching bases. CDR1 and CDR2 (germline): SQVTM, ANQGSEA. The CDR3 loop spans 12 amino acids. Trimming took off 7 bases at V and 4 bases at J, with 13 bases between the two ends. The CDR3 is CSADTSGYGYTF. The DNA for the CDR3 is TGCAGCGCGGACACCTCAGGCTATGGCTACACCTTC.

This sequence joins TRBV6-6 and TRBJ1-2; a possible D gene is TRBD1 (6 bases). The ends were cut back, 6 bases at V and 2 bases at J, with 10 bases in the middle. Germline lookup yields CDR1 MNHNY and CDR2 SVGAGI (reference sequence). The CDR3 totals 13 residues. For the CDR3, the DNA is TGTGCCAGCAGCAACGGACAGAACTATGGCTACACCTTC. Protein product: CASSNGQNYGYTF.

The CDR3 here is CASSTRQGVYEQYF. Here the CDR3 DNA reads TGTGCCAGCTCAACTCGACAGGGAGTCTACGAGCAGTACTTC. The chain joins TRBV18 to TRBJ2-7, with 7 bases matching TRBD1. The trim removed 5 bases at V and 3 bases at J, leaving 7 bases unmatched. This CDR3 is built from 14 residues. Germline loops: CDR1 KGHSH, CDR2 LQKENI. Variable domain in full (rest from reference TRBV18 and TRBJ2-7): NAGVMQNPRHLVRRRGQEARLRCSPMKGHSHVYWYRQLPEEGLKFMVYLQKENIIDESGMPKERFSAEFPKEGPSILRIQQVVRGDSAAYFCASSTRQGVYEQYFGPGTRLTVT.

Only a few counts were recorded for this clone. The chain carries TRBV7-8 and TRBJ2-7; no firm D call. CDR1 is SGHVS, CDR2 FQNEAQ, per germline. V shed 5 bases and J shed 3 bases, with 17 bases lying between them. The length of the CDR3 is 15 residues. The CDR3 is CASSPNTRADYEQYF. The CDR3 DNA sequence: TGTGCCAGCAGCCCCAACACGCGAGCCGACTACGAGCAGTACTTC. The entire variable domain, with the rest obtained from reference TRBV7-8 and TRBJ2-7, is as follows: GAGVSQSPRYKVAKRGQDVALRCDPISGHVSLFWYQQALGQGPEFLTYFQNEAQLDKSGLPSDRFFAERPEGSVSTLKIQRTQQEDSAVYLCASSPNTRADYEQYFGPGTRLTVT.

This chain links TRBV2 with TRBJ2-2, with 9 positions matching TRBD2. Per germline, CDR1 SNHLY and CDR2 FYNNEI. The J segment lost 4 bases and the V segment lost 7 bases, leaving 10 bases of the junction unmatched. The CDR3 loop spans 16 amino acids. This CDR3 reads CASTFGSLAGTGELFF. The DNA of the CDR3 is TGTGCCAGCACTTTTGGATCACTAGCGGGCACCGGGGAGCTGTTTTTT.

This chain uses TRBV19 with TRBJ2-1; 11 bases are a match to TRBD2. Germline V gene sequence: CDR1 LNHDA, CDR2 SQIVND (reference sequence). This CDR3 has 17 amino acids. V shed 5 bases, J shed 0 bases, and the junction held 6 bases outside the gene matches. CDR3 in amino acids: CASSAKTSGSSYNEQFF. DNA of the CDR3: TGTGCCAGTAGTGCAAAAACTAGCGGGAGCTCCTACAATGAGCAGTTCTTC. The full variable domain, rest sourced from reference TRBV19 and TRBJ2-1, is DGGITQSPKYLFRKEGQNVTLSCEQNLNHDAMYWYRQDPGQGLRLIYYSQIVNDFQKGDIAEGYSVSREKKESFPLTVTSAQKNPTAFYLCASSAKTSGSSYNEQFFGPGTRLTVL.

The sample holds a few counts of this clone. The chain links TRBV5-1 to TRBJ1-3; TRBD1 aligns across 7 bases. Trimming took 3 bases from V and 2 from J; bases not matched to a gene: 8. CDR1 is SGHRS, CDR2 YFSETQ, per germline. The CDR3 totals 16 residues. The CDR3, as DNA: TGCGCCAGCAGCTGGGGGACAGTGGGGACTGGAAACACCATATATTTT. It is translated as CASSWGTVGTGNTIYF.

The genes are TRBV27 and TRBJ2-2; 9 positions match TRBD2. CDR3 length: 16 residues. Unmatched junction bases numbered 4, after V lost 0 bases and J lost 5 bases. Germline-derived CDR1 and CDR2 are MNHEY and SMNVEV (reference sequence). The CDR3 bases are TGTGCCAGCAGTTTATCGGGGCTAGCGGGGACCGGGGAGCTGTTTTTT. Residues: CASSLSGLAGTGELFF.

The CDR3 spells CASSFHTEVIVTEAFF. The CDR3 bases are TGTGCCAGCAGCTTCCACACGGAGGTGATAGTCACTGAAGCTTTCTTT. The chain recombines TRBV7-9 with TRBJ1-1, with D unclear. The CDR3 extends over 16 amino acids. Trimming removed 3 bases from V and 4 bases from J, with 18 bases in between. The germline V gene encodes CDR1 SEHNR and CDR2 FQNEAQ (reference sequence).

This chain connects TRBV28 to TRBJ1-3, with D unclear. The V gene lost 5 bases and the J gene lost 4 bases, with 18 bases spanning the gap. The CDR3 covers 16 residues. Germline CDR1 reads MDHEN; CDR2 reads SYDVKM. The CDR3, as DNA: TGTGCCAGCAGTCGTCGAACATTTCGTTGGGGAAACACCATATATTTT. Translating gives CASSRRTFRWGNTIYF.

This chain links TRBV4-1 with TRBJ2-1, with a possible D match to TRBD1 (5 bases). The ends were cut back, 4 bases at V and 0 bases at J, with 16 bases in the middle. The CDR3 is 17 amino acids. CDR1 MGHRA and CDR2 YSYEKL come from the germline V gene. Here the CDR3 DNA reads TGCGCCAGCAGCCTCCGATCCGACAGTAGCTCCTACAATGAGCAGTTCTTC. This gives the protein CASSLRSDSSSYNEQFF.

This clone came up a few times. The chain employs TRBV5-1 and TRBJ1-3; D is undetermined. This CDR3 contains 15 residues. With 1 base removed from V and 6 bases from J, the gap between germline ends came to 14 bases. Germline V gives CDR1 SGHRS, CDR2 YFSETQ. CDR3 coding DNA: TGCGCCAGCAGCTTGCAACACCCAGCGGAAAACACCATATATTTT. Amino acids: CASSLQHPAENTIYF.

The V and J genes are TRBV19 and TRBJ1-5, with 8 bases fitting TRBD1. The CDR3 consists of 15 residues. Germline V gene lookup returns CDR1 LNHDA and CDR2 SQIVND (reference sequence). Germline trimming cut 8 bases from V and 6 bases from J; bases unmatched to any gene: 12. DNA for the CDR3: TGTGCCAGTCACGCCGGGACAGGAGGTAGTCAGCCCCAGCATTTT. This codes for CASHAGTGGSQPQHF. Using reference TRBV19 and TRBJ1-5 for the parts outside the CDR3, the full variable domain is DGGITQSPKYLFRKEGQNVTLSCEQNLNHDAMYWYRQDPGQGLRLIYYSQIVNDFQKGDIAEGYSVSREKKESFPLTVTSAQKNPTAFYLCASHAGTGGSQPQHFGDGTRLSIL.

The chain couples TRBV28 to TRBJ2-7; TRBD1 aligns across 9 bases. The germline V gene has CDR1 MDHEN and CDR2 SYDVKM. Trimming at V came to 4 bases and at J to 4 bases, leaving 2 bases not matched to a gene. The CDR3 is 13 residues long. CDR3 sequence: CASSWDREYEQYF. CDR3 DNA sequence: TGTGCCAGCAGTTGGGACAGGGAATACGAGCAGTACTTC.

Comments on this clone: At one end, the junction sequence differs from germline, possibly due to a read error. This sequence joins TRBV30 and TRBJ1-2, with TRBD1 identical over 7 bases. CDR1 is GTSNPN, CDR2 SVGIG, per germline (reference sequence). This CDR3 region has 13 residues. This CDR3 reads CGWSRQGFYGYTF. The CDR3 DNA is TGTGGCTGGAGTCGACAGGGCTTCTATGGCTACACCTTC.